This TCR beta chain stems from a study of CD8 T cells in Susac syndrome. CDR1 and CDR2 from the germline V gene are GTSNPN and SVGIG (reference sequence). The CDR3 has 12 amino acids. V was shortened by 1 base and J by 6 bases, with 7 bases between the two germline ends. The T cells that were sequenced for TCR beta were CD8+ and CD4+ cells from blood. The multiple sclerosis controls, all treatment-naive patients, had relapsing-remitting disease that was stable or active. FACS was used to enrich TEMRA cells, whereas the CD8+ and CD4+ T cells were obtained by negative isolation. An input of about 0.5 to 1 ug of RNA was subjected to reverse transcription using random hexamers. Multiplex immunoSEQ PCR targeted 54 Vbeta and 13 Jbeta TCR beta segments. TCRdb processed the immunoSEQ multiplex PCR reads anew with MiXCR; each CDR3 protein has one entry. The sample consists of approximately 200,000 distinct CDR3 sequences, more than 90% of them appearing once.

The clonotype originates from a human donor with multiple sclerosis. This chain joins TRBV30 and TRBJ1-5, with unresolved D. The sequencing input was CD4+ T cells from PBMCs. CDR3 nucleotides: TGTGCCTGGAGTGGGGGAGCTCAGCCCCAGCATTTT. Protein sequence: CAWSGGAQPQHF.